This T cell receptor beta chain comes out of a study of radiotherapy plus CTLA-4 blockade in lung cancer. Overall study: With approximately 33% of patients having disease control, objective responses were seen in about 19%.

Data came from immunoSEQ multiplex PCR; TCRdb stores just in-frame clones and leaves some out. Here the sample spans more than 60,000 clones, approximately 76% being singletons. This CDR3 is built from 15 residues. Germline loops: CDR1 MNHEY, CDR2 SVGAGI. The J segment lost 7 bases and the V segment lost 5 bases, leaving 7 bases of the junction unmatched. The specimen comprised peripheral blood, sampled from a patient treated with radiotherapy plus ipilimumab. This TCR came from a human donor with non-small cell lung cancer who had a complete response to radiotherapy plus ipilimumab. The chain carries TRBV6-5 and TRBJ2-1; TRBD2 matches at 11 bases. CDR3 in DNA: TGTGCCAGCAGTCACCTAGCGGGGGGTGGAAATGAGCAGTTCTTC. Amino acids: CASSHLAGGGNEQFF.